What follows is one TCR beta chain and its context. Its antigen is undetermined. This sample was included in a study of cytomegalovirus exposure and HLA in healthy donors. About the research overall: The Caucasian-associated ancestry cluster contained about four fifths of the approximately 400 genotyped donors.

Overall study findings and caveats: In an earlier analysis, in some 600 donors, most V segments appeared productive either ~87% or ~30% of the time. More clonal expansion characterized HLA-associated TCR beta chains than equally common others in a later analysis.

The V gene's germline CDR1 is SGDLS and CDR2 YYNGEE. The CDR3 sequence is 12 residues long. V lost 4 bases to trimming and J lost 3 bases; unmatched junction nucleotides: 1. The PCR made use of 60 Vbeta and 13 Jbeta primers. Assay: immunoSEQ multiplex PCR; the TCRdb copy retains only in-frame clones and omits some. The data show more than 95,000 clones, around 72% seen once. The sequenced material came from PBMCs. This TCR was recovered from a man in his thirties or forties in good health and CMV-seronegative. The J gene is TRBJ2-7, the V gene TRBV9, with TRBD1 identical over 7 bases. The CDR3 DNA reads TGTGCCAGCAGCCGACAGGGCTACGAGCAGTACTTC. Its translation: CASSRQGYEQYF.